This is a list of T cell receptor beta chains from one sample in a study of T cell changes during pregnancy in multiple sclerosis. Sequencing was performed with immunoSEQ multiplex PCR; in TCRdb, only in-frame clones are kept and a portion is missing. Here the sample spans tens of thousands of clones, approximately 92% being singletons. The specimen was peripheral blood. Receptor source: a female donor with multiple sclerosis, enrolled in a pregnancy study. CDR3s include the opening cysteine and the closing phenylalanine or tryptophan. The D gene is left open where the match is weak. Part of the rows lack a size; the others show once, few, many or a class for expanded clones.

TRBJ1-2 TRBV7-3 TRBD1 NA CASSSTGADGYTF TGTGCCAGCAGCTCTACAGGGGCTGATGGCTACACCTTC
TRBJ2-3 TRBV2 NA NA CASSVFDTQYF TGTGCCAGCAGTGTCTTTGATACGCAGTATTTT
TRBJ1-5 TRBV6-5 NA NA CASSYMQGRGQPQHF TGTGCCAGCAGTTACATGCAGGGGAGGGGTCAGCCCCAGCATTTT
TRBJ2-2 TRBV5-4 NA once CASSNYREGGTGELFF TGTGCCAGCAGCAACTACAGGGAAGGAGGCACCGGGGAGCTGTTTTTT
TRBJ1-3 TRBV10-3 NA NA CAISGDGYSGNTIYF TGTGCCATCAGTGGGGACGGCTACTCTGGAAACACCATATATTTT
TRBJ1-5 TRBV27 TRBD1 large CASSPSDRDDQPQHF TGTGCCAGCAGTCCCTCGGACAGGGATGATCAGCCCCAGCATTTT
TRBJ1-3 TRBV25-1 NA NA CASKDSGNTIYF TGTGCCAGCAAAGACAGTGGAAACACCATATATTTT
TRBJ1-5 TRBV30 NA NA CAWSLGVFSLNQPQHF TGTGCCTGGAGTCTCGGGGTGTTCTCTCTCAATCAGCCCCAGCATTTT
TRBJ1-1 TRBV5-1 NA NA CASKGRTEAFF TGCGCCAGCAAGGGCCGAACTGAAGCTTTCTTT
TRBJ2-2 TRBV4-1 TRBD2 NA CASSPRTSDPGELFF TGCGCCAGCAGCCCCCGGACTAGCGATCCCGGGGAGCTGTTTTTT
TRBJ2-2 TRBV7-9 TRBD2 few CASSSPTSGRSGELFF TGTGCCAGCAGCTCACCGACTAGCGGGAGGTCCGGGGAGCTGTTTTTT
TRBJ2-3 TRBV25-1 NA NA CASSRDPKGTDTQYF TGTGCCAGCAGCCGGGACCCGAAGGGGACAGATACGCAGTATTTT
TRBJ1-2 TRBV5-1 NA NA CASSLTTGTRQTFYGYTF TGCGCCAGCAGCTTGACAACCGGGACACGCCAGACTTTCTATGGCTACACCTTC
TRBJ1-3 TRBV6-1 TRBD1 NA CASSGAGTELAGNTIYF TGTGCCAGCAGTGGCGCCGGGACAGAGCTTGCGGGAAACACCATATATTTT
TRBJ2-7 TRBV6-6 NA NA CASSGSGGTDEQYF TGTGCCAGCAGTGGCTCCGGTGGGACTGACGAGCAGTACTTC
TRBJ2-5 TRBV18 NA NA CASSPQNQETQYF TGTGCCAGCTCACCACAAAACCAAGAGACCCAGTACTTC
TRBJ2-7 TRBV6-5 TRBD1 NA CASSHGQVPFYEQYF TGTGCCAGCAGTCACGGACAGGTTCCCTTCTACGAGCAGTACTTC
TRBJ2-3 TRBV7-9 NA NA CASSSTMGDTQYF TGTGCCAGCAGCTCCACAATGGGGGATACGCAGTATTTT
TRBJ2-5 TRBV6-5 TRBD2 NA CASGRGGETQYF TGCGCCTCGGGTCGCGGGGGAGAGACCCAGTACTTC
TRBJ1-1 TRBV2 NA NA CASNQGLEAFF TGTGCCAGCAATCAGGGTCTAGAAGCTTTCTTT
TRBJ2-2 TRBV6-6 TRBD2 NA CASSYSSGMGELFF TGTGCCAGCAGTTACTCTAGCGGGATGGGGGAGCTGTTTTTT
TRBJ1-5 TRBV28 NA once CASSLPYRVQEPQHF TGTGCCAGCAGTTTACCCTACAGGGTTCAGGAGCCCCAGCATTTT
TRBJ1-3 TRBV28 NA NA CASSFPPGSGNTIYF TGTGCCAGCAGTTTCCCACCGGGCTCTGGAAACACCATATATTTT
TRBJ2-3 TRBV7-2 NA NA CASSLALRGNTDTQYF TGTGCCAGCAGCTTAGCGCTACGAGGGAACACAGATACGCAGTATTTT
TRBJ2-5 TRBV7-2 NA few CASSLMTIQETQYF TGTGCCAGCAGCTTAATGACAATCCAAGAGACCCAGTACTTC
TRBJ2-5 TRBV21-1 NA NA CASSKVGPWGVEETQYF TGTGCCAGCAGCAAAGTGGGGCCTTGGGGAGTCGAAGAGACCCAGTACTTC
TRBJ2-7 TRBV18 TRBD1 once CASSEGATYEQYF TGTGCCAGCTCAGAGGGGGCGACCTACGAGCAGTACTTC
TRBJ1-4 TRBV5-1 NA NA CASSLAGPEKLFF TGCGCCAGCAGCTTGGCCGGCCCTGAAAAACTGTTTTTT
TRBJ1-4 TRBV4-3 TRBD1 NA CASSQDSIGGTPSTNEKLFF TGCGCCAGCAGCCAAGATAGTATAGGGGGCACACCTTCAACTAATGAAAAACTGTTTTTT
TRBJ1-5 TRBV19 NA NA CASSTVEGVQPQHF TGTGCCAGTAGTACAGTCGAAGGGGTTCAGCCCCAGCATTTT
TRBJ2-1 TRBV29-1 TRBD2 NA CSVEPAGNNEQFF TGCAGCGTTGAGCCAGCGGGGAACAATGAGCAGTTCTTC
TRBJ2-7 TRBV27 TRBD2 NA CASSLSSGSSYEQYF TGTGCCAGCAGTTTATCTAGCGGGAGTTCCTACGAGCAGTACTTC
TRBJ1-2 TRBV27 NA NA CASSPRGRGGYTF TGTGCCAGCAGTCCCCGGGGACGGGGAGGCTACACCTTC
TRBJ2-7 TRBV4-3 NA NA CASSLTGIEQYF TGCGCCAGCAGCCTAACAGGGATCGAGCAGTACTTC
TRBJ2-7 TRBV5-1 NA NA CASSPGLVTVEQYF TGCGCCAGCAGCCCGGGACTGGTGACGGTCGAGCAGTACTTC
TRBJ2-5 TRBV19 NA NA CASSIGRTPPRETQYF TGTGCCAGTAGTATCGGTAGGACTCCGCCAAGGGAGACCCAGTACTTC
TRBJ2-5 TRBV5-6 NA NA CASSPIRRWAETQYF TGTGCCAGCAGCCCAATCCGCAGGTGGGCGGAGACCCAGTACTTC
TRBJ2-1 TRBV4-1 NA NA CASSQVWTYNEQFF TGCGCCAGCAGCCAAGTTTGGACCTACAATGAGCAGTTCTTC
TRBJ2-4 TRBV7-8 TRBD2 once CASSLTSGSRDIQYF TGTGCCAGCAGTCTGACTAGCGGGAGTAGAGACATTCAGTACTTC
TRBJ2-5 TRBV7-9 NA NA CASSRAEGGTQYF TGTGCCAGCAGCCGCGCCGAAGGGGGGACCCAGTACTTC
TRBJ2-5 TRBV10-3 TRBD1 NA CAISGSDGQGLTETQYF TGTGCCATCAGTGGGAGTGACGGACAGGGGTTGACGGAGACCCAGTACTTC
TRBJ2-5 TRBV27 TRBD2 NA CASRMGWLAGGETQYF TGTGCCAGCAGGATGGGGTGGCTAGCGGGAGGCGAGACCCAGTACTTC
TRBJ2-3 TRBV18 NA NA CASSALLLERSTDTQYF TGTGCCAGCTCAGCACTCTTACTCGAGCGGAGCACAGATACGCAGTATTTT
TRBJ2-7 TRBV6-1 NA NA CASKGTYEQYF TGTGCCAGCAAGGGGACTTACGAGCAGTACTTC